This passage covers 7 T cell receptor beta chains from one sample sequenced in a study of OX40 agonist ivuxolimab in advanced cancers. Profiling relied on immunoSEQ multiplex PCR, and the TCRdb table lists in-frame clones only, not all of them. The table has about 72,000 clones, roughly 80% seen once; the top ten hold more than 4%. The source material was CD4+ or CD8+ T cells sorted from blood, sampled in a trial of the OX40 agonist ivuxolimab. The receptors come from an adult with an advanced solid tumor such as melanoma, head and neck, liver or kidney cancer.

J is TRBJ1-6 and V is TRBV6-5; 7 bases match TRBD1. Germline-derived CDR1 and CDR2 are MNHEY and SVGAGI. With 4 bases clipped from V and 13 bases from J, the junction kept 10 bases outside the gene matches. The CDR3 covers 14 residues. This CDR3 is CASSFGQVPRPLHF. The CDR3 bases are TGTGCCAGCAGTTTCGGACAGGTTCCCCGTCCCCTCCACTTT.

The CDR3 spells CASSFPGDTDTQYF. CDR3 coding DNA: TGTGCCAGCAGCTTTCCAGGGGACACAGATACGCAGTATTTT. The chain carries TRBV7-9 and TRBJ2-3; D might be TRBD1 (6 bases). The CDR3 covers 14 residues. Trimming removed 3 bases from V and 2 bases from J, with 9 bases in between. CDR1 SEHNR and CDR2 FQNEAQ come from the germline V gene (reference sequence).

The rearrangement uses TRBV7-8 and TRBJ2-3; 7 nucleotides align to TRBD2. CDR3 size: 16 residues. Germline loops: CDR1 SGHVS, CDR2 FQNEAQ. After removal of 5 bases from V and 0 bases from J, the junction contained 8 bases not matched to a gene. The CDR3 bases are TGTGCCAGCAGCATCCTACTAGCGCTTAGCACAGATACGCAGTATTTT. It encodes CASSILLALSTDTQYF.

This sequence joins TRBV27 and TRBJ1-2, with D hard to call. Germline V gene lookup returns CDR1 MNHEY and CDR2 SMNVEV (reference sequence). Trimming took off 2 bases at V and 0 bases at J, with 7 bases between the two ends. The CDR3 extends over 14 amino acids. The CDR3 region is CASSLGYTNYGYTF. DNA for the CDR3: TGTGCCAGCAGTTTAGGATATACTAACTATGGCTACACCTTC.

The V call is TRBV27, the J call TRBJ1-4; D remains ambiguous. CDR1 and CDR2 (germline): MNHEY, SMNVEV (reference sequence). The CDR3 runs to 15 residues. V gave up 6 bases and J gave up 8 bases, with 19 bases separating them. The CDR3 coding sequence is TGTGCCAGCAGCCCGCTTTCCGAGGGAGGAGAAAAACTGTTTTTT. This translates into CASSPLSEGGEKLFF.

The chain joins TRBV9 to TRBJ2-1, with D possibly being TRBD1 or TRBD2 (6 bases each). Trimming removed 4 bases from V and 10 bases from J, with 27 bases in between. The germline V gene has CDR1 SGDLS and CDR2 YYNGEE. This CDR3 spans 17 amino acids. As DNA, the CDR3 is TGTGCCAGCAGCCCCCTCCAGGGGACTGCCAACCGATTAGAGCAGTTCTTC. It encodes CASSPLQGTANRLEQFF.

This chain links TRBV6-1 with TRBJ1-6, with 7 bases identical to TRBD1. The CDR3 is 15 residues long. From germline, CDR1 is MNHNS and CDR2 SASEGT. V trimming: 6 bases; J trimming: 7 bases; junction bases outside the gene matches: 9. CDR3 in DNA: TGTGCCAGCAGCGCGGGGACAGATTTGAATTCACCCCTCCACTTT. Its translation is CASSAGTDLNSPLHF.